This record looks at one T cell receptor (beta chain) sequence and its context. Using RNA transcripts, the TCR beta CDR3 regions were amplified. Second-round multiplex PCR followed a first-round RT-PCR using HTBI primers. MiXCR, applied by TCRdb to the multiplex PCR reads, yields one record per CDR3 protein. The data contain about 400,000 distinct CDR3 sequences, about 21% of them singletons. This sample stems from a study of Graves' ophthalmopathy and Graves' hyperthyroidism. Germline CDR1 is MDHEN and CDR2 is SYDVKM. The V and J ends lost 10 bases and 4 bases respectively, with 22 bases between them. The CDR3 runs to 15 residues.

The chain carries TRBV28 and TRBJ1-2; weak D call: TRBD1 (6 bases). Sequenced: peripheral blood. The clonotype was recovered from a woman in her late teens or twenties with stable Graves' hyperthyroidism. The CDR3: CAIHPLGAKAYGYTF. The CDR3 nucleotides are TGTGCCATCCACCCTCTGGGGGCCAAAGCCTATGGCTACACCTTC.